One sample yielded the 12 T cell receptor beta chains listed below, sequenced in a study of siplizumab effects on memory and regulatory T cells (dated by TCRdb to about 2019). The method behind the library was the immunoSEQ multiplex PCR assay. Held by TCRdb, this immuneACCESS table contains in-frame sequences only and omits some clones. Under half of the omission traces to an unresolved V gene where checked; the cause of the rest is unknown. Within this sample are some 100,000 clones, with more than 85% of them counted one time only. Roughly 2.5% of the sample comes from the top ten. The sequenced sample consisted of CD4+ T cells sorted from blood. These receptors originate from a human donor in good health. Some clones in this sample may be carry-over from other donors' samples.

The CDR3 spells CASSSWSGQPQHF. CDR3 coding DNA: TGTGCCAGCAGCTCCTGGAGTGGGCAGCCCCAGCATTTT. The chain joins TRBV7-9 to TRBJ1-5, with D uncertain. The germline V and J ends were trimmed by 4 bases and 7 bases, with 11 bases remaining between them. The germline CDR1 and CDR2 sequences are SEHNR and FQNEAQ (reference sequence). The CDR3 has 13 amino acids.

The CDR3 sequence is CASSASSRTEAFF. The CDR3, as DNA: TGTGCCAGCAGCGCCTCGAGTCGGACTGAAGCTTTCTTT. The gene calls are TRBV9 and TRBJ1-1; no reliable D call. Looked up from germline, CDR1 is SGDLS and CDR2 is YYNGEE. The ends were cut back, 3 bases at V and 5 bases at J, with 11 bases in the middle. CDR3 length equals 13 residues.

The chain uses TRBV7-8 and TRBJ2-1, with 9 bases fitting TRBD2. The CDR3 is 16 amino acids. Germline CDR1 is SGHVS and CDR2 is FQNEAQ. J lost 7 bases, V lost 6 bases, and 13 bases had no gene match. This CDR3 reads CASRRVGSGRWNEQFF. For the CDR3, the DNA is TGTGCCAGCAGACGCGTAGGGAGCGGGAGGTGGAATGAGCAGTTCTTC.

The genes are TRBV2 and TRBJ2-5; D is perhaps TRBD2 (5 bases). CDR1 and CDR2 (germline): SNHLY, FYNNEI. The germline V and J ends were trimmed by 2 bases and 1 base, with 8 bases remaining between them. This CDR3 is 14 amino acids long. The CDR3 DNA is TGTGCCAGCAGTGAACGGACTGGCCAAGAGACCCAGTACTTC. Its protein product is CASSERTGQETQYF.

V is TRBV7-3 and J is TRBJ2-7, with D perhaps being TRBD1 or TRBD2 (6 bases each). CDR1 and CDR2 from the germline V gene are SGHTA and FQGTGA. The CDR3 is 14 residues long. The V end lost 4 bases, the J end lost 6 bases, and 16 bases lay between the germline ends. This chain's CDR3 is CASSSGAAGSEQYF. The CDR3 DNA sequence: TGTGCCAGCAGCTCAGGGGCGGCGGGGAGCGAGCAGTACTTC.

The CDR3 is CASTPGRDGITDTQYF. CDR3 sequence (DNA): TGTGCCAGTACCCCTGGCCGGGACGGAATCACAGATACGCAGTATTTT. The chain carries TRBV19 and TRBJ2-3, with D perhaps given as TRBD1 or TRBD2 (5 bases each). With 7 bases removed from V and 2 bases from J, the gap between germline ends came to 19 bases. Germline V gene sequence: CDR1 LNHDA, CDR2 SQIVND (reference sequence). The CDR3 is made up of 16 amino acids.

The chain carries TRBV7-2 and TRBJ2-3; D unresolved. This CDR3 contains 12 residues. Trimming left V 0 bases short and J 4 bases short, with 2 bases between. Germline V gives CDR1 SGHTA, CDR2 FQGNSA. The DNA of the CDR3 is TGTGCCAGCAGCTTAGCGTCAGATACGCAGTATTTT. This gives the protein CASSLASDTQYF.

V usage is TRBV10-3 and J usage is TRBJ1-2; D not certain. CDR3 size: 9 residues. Trimming took off 10 bases at V and 8 bases at J, with 8 bases between the two ends. Per germline, CDR1 ENHRY and CDR2 SYGVKD. The CDR3 reads CASEDGYTF. DNA of the CDR3: TGTGCCAGCGAGGACGGCTACACCTTC.

This clone showed up just once. The genes are TRBV7-3 and TRBJ2-2; weak D call: TRBD2 (6 bases). Per germline, CDR1 SGHTA and CDR2 FQGTGA. V gave up 5 bases and J gave up 1 base, with 11 bases separating them. This CDR3 is built from 15 residues. The DNA for the CDR3 is TGTGCCAGCAGCGCTGCGGGACGGAACACCGGGGAGCTGTTTTTT. This translates into CASSAAGRNTGELFF.

V is TRBV6-6 and J is TRBJ1-1, with no clear D. This CDR3 has 12 residues. Germline-derived CDR1 and CDR2 are MNHNY and SVGAGI (reference sequence). V gave up 2 bases and J gave up 5 bases, with 6 bases separating them. For the CDR3, the DNA is TGTGCCAGCAGTTACGCAGGAACTGAAGCTTTCTTT. Residues: CASSYAGTEAFF.

V gene TRBV5-1 combines with J gene TRBJ2-7, with TRBD2 matching over 12 bases. The germline V gene encodes CDR1 SGHRS and CDR2 YFSETQ. With 4 bases clipped from V and 2 bases from J, the junction kept 7 bases outside the gene matches. The CDR3 is made up of 16 amino acids. DNA of the CDR3: TGCGCCAGCAGCCGACTAGCGGGAGATCGCACCTACGAGCAGTACTTC. Protein product: CASSRLAGDRTYEQYF.

This chain joins TRBV4-1 and TRBJ2-3; D perhaps matches TRBD2 (5 bases). Germline CDR1 is MGHRA and CDR2 is YSYEKL. V shed 4 bases and J shed 2 bases, with 10 bases lying between them. This CDR3 is built from 14 residues. The CDR3 region has the DNA TGCGCCAGCAGCCCTGGACTTGACACAGATACGCAGTATTTT. Amino acid sequence: CASSPGLDTDTQYF.